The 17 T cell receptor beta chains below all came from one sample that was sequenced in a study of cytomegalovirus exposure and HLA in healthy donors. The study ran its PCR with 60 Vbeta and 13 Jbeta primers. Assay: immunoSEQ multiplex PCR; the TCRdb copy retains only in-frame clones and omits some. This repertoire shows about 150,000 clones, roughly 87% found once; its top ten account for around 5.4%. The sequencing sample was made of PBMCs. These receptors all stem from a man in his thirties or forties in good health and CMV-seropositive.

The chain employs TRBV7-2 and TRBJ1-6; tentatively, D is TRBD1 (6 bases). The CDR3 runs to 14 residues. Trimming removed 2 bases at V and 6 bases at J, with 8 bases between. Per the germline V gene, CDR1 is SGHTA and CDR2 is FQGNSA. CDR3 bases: TGTGCCAGCAGCTTAAGGACAGCTAATTCACCCCTCCACTTT. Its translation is CASSLRTANSPLHF. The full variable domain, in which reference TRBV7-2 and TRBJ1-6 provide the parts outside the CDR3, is GAGVSQSPSNKVTEKGKDVELRCDPISGHTALYWYRQSLGQGLEFLIYFQGNSAPDKSGLPSDRFSAERTGGSVSTLTIQRTQQEDSAVYLCASSLRTANSPLHFGNGTRLTVT.

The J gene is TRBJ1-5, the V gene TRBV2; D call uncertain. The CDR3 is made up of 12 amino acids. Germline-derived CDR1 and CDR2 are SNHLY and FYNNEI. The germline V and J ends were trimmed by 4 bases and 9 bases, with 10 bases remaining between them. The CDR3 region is CASSGRVGPQHF. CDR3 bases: TGTGCCAGCAGTGGTCGAGTTGGGCCCCAGCATTTT.

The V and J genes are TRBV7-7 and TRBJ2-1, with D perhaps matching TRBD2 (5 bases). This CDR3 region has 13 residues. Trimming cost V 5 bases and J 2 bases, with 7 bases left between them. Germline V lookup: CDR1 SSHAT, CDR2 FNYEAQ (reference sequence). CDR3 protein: CASSPGTYNEQFF. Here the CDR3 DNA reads TGTGCCAGCAGCCCCGGGACCTACAATGAGCAGTTCTTC.

The CDR3 protein is CASNGWASGRVLETQYF. The CDR3 nucleotides read TGTGCCAGCAATGGGTGGGCTAGCGGGAGGGTTTTGGAGACCCAGTACTTC. This chain connects TRBV11-2 to TRBJ2-5; 12 bases agree with TRBD2. Germline-derived CDR1 and CDR2 are SGHAT and FQNNGV. The CDR3 is made up of 17 amino acids. J was trimmed by 5 bases and V by 7 bases; bases with no gene match: 14.

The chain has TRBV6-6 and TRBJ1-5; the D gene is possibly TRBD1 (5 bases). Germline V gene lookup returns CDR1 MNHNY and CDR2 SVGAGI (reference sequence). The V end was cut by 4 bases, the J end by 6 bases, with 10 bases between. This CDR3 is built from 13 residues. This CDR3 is CASSFGGGQPQHF. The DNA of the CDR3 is TGTGCCAGCAGTTTCGGGGGGGGTCAGCCCCAGCATTTT.

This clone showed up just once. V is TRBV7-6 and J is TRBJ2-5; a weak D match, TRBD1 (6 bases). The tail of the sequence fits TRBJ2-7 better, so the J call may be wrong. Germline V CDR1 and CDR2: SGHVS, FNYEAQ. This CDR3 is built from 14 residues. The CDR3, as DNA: TGTGCCAGCAGCTTAGCTCAGGGGAAAGGCGAGCAGTACTTC. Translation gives CASSLAQGKGEQYF.

CDR3 sequence (DNA): TGTGCTAGTGGTCGCGCTCTCCCTTTTCCCTACGAGCAGTACTTC. Its translation is CASGRALPFPYEQYF. The chain joins TRBV12-5 to TRBJ2-7; D not resolved. The ends were cut back, 5 bases at V and 2 bases at J, with 16 bases in the middle. The CDR3 length is 15 residues. Germline-derived CDR1 and CDR2 are LGHNT and FRNRAP.

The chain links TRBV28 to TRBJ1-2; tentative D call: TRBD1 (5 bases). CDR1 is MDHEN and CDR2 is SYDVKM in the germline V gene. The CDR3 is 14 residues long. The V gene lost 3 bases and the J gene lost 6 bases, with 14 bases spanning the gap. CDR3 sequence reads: CASSLNRKFDGYTF. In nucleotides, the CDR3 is TGTGCCAGCAGTTTGAACAGGAAATTCGATGGCTACACCTTC.

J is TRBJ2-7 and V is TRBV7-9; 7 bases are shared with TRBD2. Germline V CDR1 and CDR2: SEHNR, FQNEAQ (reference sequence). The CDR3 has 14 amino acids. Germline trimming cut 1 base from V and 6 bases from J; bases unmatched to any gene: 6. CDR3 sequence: CASSLVLGRGEQYF. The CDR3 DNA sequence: TGTGCCAGCAGCTTAGTCCTGGGGAGGGGCGAGCAGTACTTC.

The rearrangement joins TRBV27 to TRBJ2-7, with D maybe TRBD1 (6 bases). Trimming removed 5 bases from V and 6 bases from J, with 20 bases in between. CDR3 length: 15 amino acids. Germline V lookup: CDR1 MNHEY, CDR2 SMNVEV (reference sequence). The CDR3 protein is CASSPRVGAEVEQYF. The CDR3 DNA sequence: TGTGCCAGCAGTCCCCGGGTGGGGGCGGAGGTCGAGCAGTACTTC.

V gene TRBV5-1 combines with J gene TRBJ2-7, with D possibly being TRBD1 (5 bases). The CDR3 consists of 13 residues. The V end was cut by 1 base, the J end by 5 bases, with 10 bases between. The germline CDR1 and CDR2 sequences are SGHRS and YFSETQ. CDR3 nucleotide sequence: TGCGCCAGCAGCTTGCAGGGTTCGGACGAGCAGTACTTC. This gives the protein CASSLQGSDEQYF.

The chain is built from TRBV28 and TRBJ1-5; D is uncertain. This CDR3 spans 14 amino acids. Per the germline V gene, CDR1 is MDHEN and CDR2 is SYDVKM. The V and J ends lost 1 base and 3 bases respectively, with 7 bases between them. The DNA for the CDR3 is TGTGCCAGCAGTTTATCCGGGGTCAATCAGCCCCAGCATTTT. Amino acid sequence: CASSLSGVNQPQHF.

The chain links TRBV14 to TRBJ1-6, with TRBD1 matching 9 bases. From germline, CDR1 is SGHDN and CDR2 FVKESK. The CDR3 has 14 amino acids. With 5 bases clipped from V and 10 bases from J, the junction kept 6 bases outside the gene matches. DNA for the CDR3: TGTGCCAGCAGCTTAACAGGGGGCGACTCACCCCTCCACTTT. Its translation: CASSLTGGDSPLHF.

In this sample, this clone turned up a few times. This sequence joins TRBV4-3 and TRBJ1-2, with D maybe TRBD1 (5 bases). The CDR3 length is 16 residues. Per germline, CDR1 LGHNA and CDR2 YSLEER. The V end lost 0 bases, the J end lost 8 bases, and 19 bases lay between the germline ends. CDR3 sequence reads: CASSQDPQGGLLGYTF. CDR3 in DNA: TGCGCCAGCAGCCAAGATCCTCAGGGTGGCCTATTAGGCTACACCTTC.

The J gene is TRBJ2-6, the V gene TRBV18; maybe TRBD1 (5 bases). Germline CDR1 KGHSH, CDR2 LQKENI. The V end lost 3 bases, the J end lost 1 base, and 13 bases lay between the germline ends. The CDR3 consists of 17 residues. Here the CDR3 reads CASSPGQGASGANVLTF. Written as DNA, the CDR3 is TGTGCCAGCTCACCGGGGCAGGGCGCTTCTGGGGCCAACGTCCTGACTTTC.

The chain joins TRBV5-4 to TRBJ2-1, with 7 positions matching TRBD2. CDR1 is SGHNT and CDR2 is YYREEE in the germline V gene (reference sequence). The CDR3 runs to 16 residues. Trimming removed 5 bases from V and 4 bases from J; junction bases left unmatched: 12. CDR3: CASRGSGEKGYNEQFF. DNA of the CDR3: TGTGCCAGCAGGGGAAGCGGGGAGAAGGGATACAATGAGCAGTTCTTC.

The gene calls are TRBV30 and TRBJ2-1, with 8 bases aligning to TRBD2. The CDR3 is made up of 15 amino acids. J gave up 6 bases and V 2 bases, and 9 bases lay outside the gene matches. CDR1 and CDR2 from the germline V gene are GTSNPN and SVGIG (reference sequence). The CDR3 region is CAWSKQRERSNEQFF. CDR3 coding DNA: TGTGCCTGGAGTAAACAGCGGGAGAGAAGCAATGAGCAGTTCTTC.